A single sample is the source of the 30 T cell receptor beta chains below, sequenced in a study of TIL therapy for anti-PD-1-resistant metastatic lung cancer. Described time point: pre-treatment sample, taken before nivolumab and TIL therapy. This was the immunoSEQ v3 assay. The repertoire was sequenced with immunoSEQ multiplex PCR; TCRdb's copy has only in-frame clones and lacks some. The table has 55,000 to 65,000 clones, more than 60% seen once. This sample comprised blood, obtained at baseline. Every receptor here comes from a person between 25 and 79 years old with non-small cell lung cancer.

The rearrangement joins TRBV19 to TRBJ1-5; 8 bases fit TRBD1. This CDR3 contains 15 residues. Trimming cost V 3 bases and J 7 bases; bases outside gene matches: 8. Germline CDR1 reads LNHDA; CDR2 reads SQIVND (reference sequence). This CDR3 is CASSIGQGAGQPQHF. CDR3 coding DNA: TGTGCCAGTAGTATTGGCCAGGGGGCAGGACAGCCCCAGCATTTT.

This chain links TRBV28 with TRBJ2-3; the match to TRBD2 covers 15 bases. V was pared by 5 bases and J by 5 bases, with 8 bases of the junction left unmatched. The germline V gene has CDR1 MDHEN and CDR2 SYDVKM. The CDR3 totals 17 residues. CDR3 in DNA: TGTGCCAGCAGTCCGAGGCGGACTAGCGGGGGGGAAGATACGCAGTATTTT. As protein: CASSPRRTSGGEDTQYF.

The chain joins TRBV11-2 to TRBJ2-7, with D maybe TRBD2 (6 bases). The ends were cut back, 5 bases at V and 11 bases at J, with 13 bases in the middle. The CDR3 sequence is 11 residues long. Germline CDR1 is SGHAT and CDR2 is FQNNGV. The CDR3 DNA reads as TGTGCCAGCAGCCTCGAACGGAGGGAGTACTTC. It is translated as CASSLERREYF.

The chain carries TRBV7-9 and TRBJ1-3; D perhaps matches TRBD1 (6 bases). The CDR3 length is 15 residues. The germline V gene encodes CDR1 SEHNR and CDR2 FQNEAQ (reference sequence). Trimming took 5 bases from V and 0 from J, leaving 11 bases between them. CDR3 sequence (DNA): TGTGCCAGCAGCCCCAGGGGATCCTCTGGAAACACCATATATTTT. Its protein product is CASSPRGSSGNTIYF.

This clone was counted once. This rearrangement joins TRBV5-1 to TRBJ2-7; no reliable D call. Germline lookup yields CDR1 SGHRS and CDR2 YFSETQ. The CDR3 has 15 amino acids. Trimming cost V 4 bases and J 2 bases, with 16 bases left between them. The CDR3 here is CASSLGLSPTYEQYF. For the CDR3, the DNA is TGCGCCAGCAGCCTTGGATTAAGTCCGACCTACGAGCAGTACTTC.

The chain combines TRBV28 with TRBJ1-1; 7 bases align to TRBD1. Germline trimming cut 7 bases from V and 1 base from J; bases unmatched to any gene: 6. The CDR3 consists of 14 residues. Germline CDR1 MDHEN, CDR2 SYDVKM. The DNA for the CDR3 is TGTGCCAGCAATCGACAGGGATGGAACACTGAAGCTTTCTTT. It translates to CASNRQGWNTEAFF.

This chain joins TRBV4-3 and TRBJ1-1; D not certain. V shed 4 bases and J shed 3 bases, with 12 bases lying between them. The CDR3 is made up of 14 amino acids. The V gene's germline CDR1 is LGHNA and CDR2 YSLEER. CDR3 sequence reads: CASSPRTRDTEAFF. The CDR3 nucleotides read TGCGCCAGCAGCCCCCGAACCCGAGACACTGAAGCTTTCTTT.

This chain connects TRBV7-8 to TRBJ2-7; D might be TRBD2 (5 bases). Trimming took off 4 bases at V and 3 bases at J, with 19 bases between the two ends. The germline CDR1 and CDR2 sequences are SGHVS and FQNEAQ. The CDR3 contains 16 residues. CDR3 region: CASSSSGTGSLYEQYF. DNA for the CDR3: TGTGCCAGCAGCTCCTCAGGCACGGGGTCCCTCTACGAGCAGTACTTC.

The DNA for the CDR3 is TGTGCCAGCATTATGACAGGGGGTGCGGAGACCCAGTACTTC. Translation: CASIMTGGAETQYF. The rearrangement joins TRBV5-8 to TRBJ2-5; 9 bases match TRBD1. Germline CDR1 is SGHTS and CDR2 is YDEGEE. The CDR3 contains 14 residues. The J segment lost 5 bases and the V segment lost 6 bases, leaving 8 bases of the junction unmatched.

The chain links TRBV4-3 to TRBJ2-7, with D perhaps TRBD1 or TRBD2 (6 bases each). Trimming stripped 4 bases from V and 4 bases from J, with 17 bases between. The CDR3 runs to 15 residues. CDR1 is LGHNA, CDR2 YSLEER, per germline. CDR3 in amino acids: CASSLFRGRNYEQYF. The CDR3 DNA follows: TGCGCCAGCAGCCTTTTCCGGGGGCGCAATTACGAGCAGTACTTC.

This chain joins TRBV5-1 and TRBJ2-3, with 7 positions matching TRBD2. The V gene end was trimmed by 0 bases and the J gene end by 4 bases; junction bases not matched to a gene: 5. The CDR3 is made up of 15 amino acids. Germline CDR1 SGHRS, CDR2 YFSETQ. The CDR3 bases are TGCGCCAGCAGCTTGGAGGTAGCGGGTTCAGATACGCAGTATTTT. Encoded protein: CASSLEVAGSDTQYF.

V gene TRBV7-8 combines with J gene TRBJ1-2; 8 bases align to TRBD1. After removal of 5 bases from V and 6 bases from J, the junction contained 5 bases not matched to a gene. CDR3 length: 13 amino acids. Germline values: CDR1 SGHVS, CDR2 FQNEAQ. The CDR3 region is CASSNRDRNGYTF. CDR3 nucleotides: TGTGCCAGCAGCAACCGGGACAGGAATGGCTACACCTTC.

The rearrangement joins TRBV10-3 to TRBJ2-3; 9 positions match TRBD2. Unmatched junction bases numbered 3, after V lost 7 bases and J lost 1 base. The CDR3 totals 14 residues. CDR1 and CDR2 (germline): ENHRY, SYGVKD. DNA of the CDR3: TGTGCCATCAAGGAGCGGGAGGGCACAGATACGCAGTATTTT. Translated: CAIKEREGTDTQYF.

This clone was seen more than once but under ten times. This chain uses TRBV6-1 with TRBJ1-1; a weak D match, TRBD1 (5 bases). Looked up from germline, CDR1 is MNHNS and CDR2 is SASEGT. V lost 6 bases to trimming and J lost 7 bases, with 15 bases between them. This CDR3 is built from 13 residues. The CDR3 here is CASRAPGWGEAFF. For the CDR3, the DNA is TGTGCCAGCAGGGCCCCAGGGTGGGGTGAAGCTTTCTTT.

The rearrangement joins TRBV4-1 to TRBJ2-5, with TRBD2 as a possible D gene (6 bases). V was clipped by 1 base and J by 3 bases, with 18 bases between them. The CDR3 covers 17 residues. From germline, CDR1 is MGHRA and CDR2 YSYEKL. This CDR3 reads CASSQGTGGTGEETQYF. CDR3 nucleotide sequence: TGCGCCAGCAGCCAAGGTACGGGCGGGACTGGGGAAGAGACCCAGTACTTC.

This clone was seen a single time. J is TRBJ2-1 and V is TRBV6-1; 11 positions match TRBD1. Looked up from germline, CDR1 is MNHNS and CDR2 is SASEGT. The CDR3 extends over 13 amino acids. The V gene end was trimmed by 7 bases and the J gene end by 8 bases; junction bases not matched to a gene: 4. The CDR3 DNA follows: TGTGCCAGCAAAAGGACAGGGGGCTATGAGCAGTTCTTC. This translates into CASKRTGGYEQFF.

The V gene is TRBV5-1, the J gene TRBJ1-4, with a possible D match to TRBD1 (5 bases). The CDR3 contains 15 residues. Trimming removed 3 bases at V and 2 bases at J, with 11 bases between. Per germline, CDR1 SGHRS and CDR2 YFSETQ. The CDR3 reads CASSSAGNTNEKLFF. CDR3 nucleotide sequence: TGCGCCAGCAGCTCAGCAGGGAACACTAATGAAAAACTGTTTTTT.

This chain joins TRBV6-1 and TRBJ1-4; 9 positions match TRBD1. Looked up from germline, CDR1 is MNHNS and CDR2 is SASEGT. The CDR3 sequence is 15 residues long. V lost 6 bases, J lost 2 bases, and 4 bases stayed unmatched. CDR3 region: CASSGQGFTNEKLFF. The CDR3 nucleotides read TGTGCCAGCAGCGGACAGGGGTTCACTAATGAAAAACTGTTTTTT.

J is TRBJ1-2 and V is TRBV5-1; the D gene is possibly TRBD1 (5 bases). Germline CDR1 and CDR2: SGHRS and YFSETQ. The CDR3 has 14 residues. The V end was cut by 0 bases, the J end by 5 bases, with 11 bases between. The CDR3 nucleotides are TGCGCCAGCAGCTTGGAATGGGGCGGGTATGGCTACACCTTC. Encoded protein: CASSLEWGGYGYTF.

The chain combines TRBV11-2 with TRBJ2-7; tentative D call: TRBD1 (5 bases). From germline, CDR1 is SGHAT and CDR2 FQNNGV. The ends were cut back, 1 base at V and 6 bases at J, with 10 bases in the middle. The CDR3 contains 13 residues. The CDR3 sequence is CASSLGWGGEQYF. The CDR3 DNA sequence: TGTGCCAGCAGCTTAGGATGGGGCGGCGAGCAGTACTTC.

This chain joins TRBV4-3 and TRBJ1-3; 9 bases are a match to TRBD1. Germline-derived CDR1 and CDR2 are LGHNA and YSLEER. This CDR3 is 14 amino acids long. V lost 4 bases to trimming and J lost 4 bases; unmatched junction nucleotides: 2. The CDR3, as DNA: TGCGCCAGCAGCCTTGACAGGGGGGGAAACACCATATATTTT. This codes for CASSLDRGGNTIYF.

CDR3 loop: CASSDSVAGELFF. CDR3 in DNA: TGTGCCAGCAGTGACTCAGTCGCCGGGGAGCTGTTTTTT. V gene TRBV6-4 combines with J gene TRBJ2-2, with D unclear. CDR3 length equals 13 residues. Germline loops: CDR1 MRHNA, CDR2 SNTAGT. Trimming took 0 bases from V and 6 from J, leaving 5 bases between them.

The chain employs TRBV6-5 and TRBJ2-3; tentative D call: TRBD1 (6 bases). With 0 bases removed from V and 3 bases from J, the gap between germline ends came to 10 bases. CDR3 length: 15 amino acids. CDR1 and CDR2 (germline): MNHEY, SVGAGI. CDR3 sequence: CASSYSYGTTDTQYF. The CDR3 DNA reads TGTGCCAGCAGTTACTCGTATGGGACAACAGATACGCAGTATTTT.

V is TRBV27 and J is TRBJ2-1; D gene uncertain. Germline CDR1 is MNHEY and CDR2 is SMNVEV (reference sequence). V was pared by 0 bases and J by 9 bases, with 9 bases between. This CDR3 is 13 amino acids long. In DNA, the CDR3 is TGTGCCAGCAGTTTATCGTACGTCCGTGAGCAGTTCTTC. Translating gives CASSLSYVREQFF.

V and J are TRBV27 and TRBJ2-1; 8 bases line up with TRBD2. Germline V gene lookup returns CDR1 MNHEY and CDR2 SMNVEV (reference sequence). The V gene end was trimmed by 2 bases and the J gene end by 3 bases; junction bases not matched to a gene: 3. The CDR3 extends over 15 amino acids. The CDR3 protein is CASSLIAGSYNEQFF. The CDR3 nucleotides read TGTGCCAGCAGTTTAATAGCGGGAAGCTACAATGAGCAGTTCTTC.

The chain employs TRBV6-6 and TRBJ2-7; 9 bases align to TRBD1. The length of the CDR3 is 14 residues. Per the germline V gene, CDR1 is MNHNY and CDR2 is SVGAGI (reference sequence). Trimming cost V 4 bases and J 6 bases; bases outside gene matches: 7. CDR3 protein: CASSSGTGTSEQYF. The DNA of the CDR3 is TGTGCCAGCAGTTCCGGGACAGGGACGAGCGAGCAGTACTTC.

This chain links TRBV5-6 with TRBJ2-1, with 9 bases fitting TRBD1. V shed 3 bases, J shed 7 bases, and the junction held 14 bases outside the gene matches. The germline CDR1 and CDR2 sequences are SGHDT and YYEEEE. The CDR3 sequence is 17 residues long. CDR3 DNA: TGTGCCAGCAGCTGGACTGGAGGGGGACAGGGATATAATGAGCAGTTCTTC. Protein sequence: CASSWTGGGQGYNEQFF.

This chain joins TRBV10-1 and TRBJ1-1; TRBD1 is a possible D gene (6 bases). The V and J ends lost 0 bases and 4 bases respectively, with 9 bases between them. The CDR3 is 14 amino acids. Germline V lookup: CDR1 WNHNN, CDR2 SYGVQD (reference sequence). CDR3 coding DNA: TGCGCCAGCAGTGAGTCGGGCAGGGGCACTGAAGCTTTCTTT. It is translated as CASSESGRGTEAFF.

This clone was found a few times. The V call is TRBV29-1, the J call TRBJ1-1; possibly TRBD1 for D (5 bases). V was cut by 5 bases and J by 5 bases, with 15 bases left in between. The CDR3 is 13 residues long. CDR1 is SQVTM and CDR2 is ANQGSEA in the germline V gene. DNA of the CDR3: TGCAGCGTTTCTCGTGGGGGATTAACTGAAGCTTTCTTT. The encoded protein is CSVSRGGLTEAFF.

The genes are TRBV25-1 and TRBJ2-1, with D possibly being TRBD2 (6 bases). The germline gives CDR1 MGHDK, CDR2 SYGVNS. This CDR3 region has 15 residues. Trimming cost V 1 base and J 3 bases, with 10 bases left between them. CDR3 DNA sequence: TGTGCCAGCAGTGAATCGGCGGGGAGCTACAATGAGCAGTTCTTC. It translates to CASSESAGSYNEQFF.